These 20 T cell receptor beta chains were all obtained from the same sample, sequenced in a study of blood T cell repertoires in COVID-19. The protocol was immunoSEQ multiplex PCR, while the TCRdb copy is restricted to in-frame clones and leaves out a portion. The table lists about 260,000 clones, roughly 79% of them singletons. Material for sequencing was peripheral blood. The receptors were gathered from an elderly woman with acute or convalescent COVID-19.

This sequence joins TRBV21-1 and TRBJ2-5; TRBD1 is the table's D call, not checked against the DNA. TRBV21-1 constitutes a pseudogene. This CDR3 is 15 amino acids long. This CDR3 reads CASSYPPPDQETQYF. CDR3 coding DNA: TGTGCCAGCAGCTACCCCCCTCCAGACCAAGAGACCCAGTACTTC.

In regard to this clone: Other DNA sequences in this sample translate to the same CDR3. The DNA of the CDR3 is TGCGCCAGCCGGACAGCTAACTATGGCTACACCTTC. This gives the protein CASRTANYGYTF. The genes are TRBV5-1 and TRBJ1-2; a weak D match, TRBD1 (6 bases). This CDR3 is 12 amino acids long. CDR1 SGHRS and CDR2 YFSETQ come from the germline V gene. Trimming shortened V by 7 bases and J by 0 bases, and 7 bases separated the two germline ends.

The V and J genes are TRBV5-1 and TRBJ2-7; possible D gene TRBD2, 6 bases. This CDR3 spans 14 amino acids. Looked up from germline, CDR1 is SGHRS and CDR2 is YFSETQ. Trimming removed 2 bases from V and 6 bases from J, with 15 bases in between. The CDR3 region has the DNA TGCGCCAGCAGCTTTGGAGGGACGGGATCCGAGCAGTACTTC. It codes for CASSFGGTGSEQYF.

The chain couples TRBV19 to TRBJ2-7, with 10 positions matching TRBD2. J was trimmed by 3 bases and V by 7 bases; bases with no gene match: 6. Germline V gene lookup returns CDR1 LNHDA and CDR2 SQIVND (reference sequence). This CDR3 contains 14 residues. CDR3 sequence reads: CASTRTSGHYEQYF. In DNA, the CDR3 is TGTGCCAGTACCCGGACTAGCGGCCACTACGAGCAGTACTTC.

The CDR3 loop reads CASSLGGLAGDNEQFF. For the CDR3, the DNA is TGTGCCAGCAGCTTAGGGGGACTAGCGGGGGACAATGAGCAGTTCTTC. The J gene is TRBJ2-1, the V gene TRBV7-9; 14 nucleotides line up with TRBD2. The trim removed 1 base at V and 5 bases at J, leaving 1 base unmatched. The CDR3 runs 16 residues. Germline loops: CDR1 SEHNR, CDR2 FQNEAQ (reference sequence).

This sequence joins TRBV6-5 and TRBJ2-7; 7 bases match TRBD2. This CDR3 is built from 11 residues. Germline V gene lookup returns CDR1 MNHEY and CDR2 SVGAGI. Trimming took 8 bases from V and 6 from J; bases not matched to a gene: 4. The CDR3 loop is CASGREGEQYF. DNA for the CDR3: TGTGCCAGCGGCAGGGAGGGCGAGCAGTACTTC.

In this sample, this clone turned up a few times. The chain employs TRBV6-2 or TRBV6-3 and TRBJ1-5; 7 nucleotides agree with TRBD1. The CDR3 runs 13 residues. Germline V lookup: CDR1 MNHEY, CDR2 SVGEGT. J gave up 3 bases and V 5 bases, and 1 base lay outside the gene matches. The CDR3: CASSGTDNQPQHF. CDR3 nucleotide sequence: TGTGCCAGCAGTGGGACAGACAATCAGCCCCAGCATTTT.

This sequence joins TRBV5-1 and TRBJ2-1; 12 bases are a match to TRBD2. CDR3 length: 16 amino acids. V shed 4 bases and J 6 bases; nucleotides not matched to a gene: 8. Looked up from germline, CDR1 is SGHRS and CDR2 is YFSETQ. The CDR3 sequence: CASSPSSGRASNEQFF. The CDR3 bases are TGCGCCAGCAGCCCTTCTAGCGGGAGGGCCTCCAATGAGCAGTTCTTC. Combining the CDR3 with reference TRBV5-1 and TRBJ2-1 gives the whole variable domain KAGVTQTPRYLIKTRGQQVTLSCSPISGHRSVSWYQQTPGQGLQFLFEYFSETQRNKGNFPGRFSGRQFSNSRSEMNVSTLELGDSALYLCASSPSSGRASNEQFFGPGTRLTVL.

The V call is TRBV7-9, the J call TRBJ1-2; no reliable D call. CDR1 is SEHNR, CDR2 FQNEAQ, per germline (reference sequence). The CDR3 has 14 residues. The ends were cut back, 1 base at V and 4 bases at J, with 10 bases in the middle. CDR3 coding DNA: TGTGCCAGCAGCTTAGTCTCGGTGAGCTATGGCTACACCTTC. Amino acid sequence: CASSLVSVSYGYTF.

This clone occurred once. The chain recombines TRBV7-9 with TRBJ1-4, with unresolved D. Trimming cost V 5 bases and J 2 bases, with 15 bases left between them. The CDR3 is 16 amino acids. Looked up from germline, CDR1 is SEHNR and CDR2 is FQNEAQ (reference sequence). The CDR3 DNA reads TGTGCCAGCAGCCCCGGGATTCAGAGGACTAATGAAAAACTGTTTTTT. Its protein product is CASSPGIQRTNEKLFF.

The rearrangement links TRBV28 to TRBJ2-7; 9 bases line up with TRBD2. CDR3 length: 14 residues. From germline, CDR1 is MDHEN and CDR2 SYDVKM. With V trimmed by 6 bases and J by 3 bases, 6 bases remained unmatched. Here the CDR3 reads CASRRAGGSYEQYF. The CDR3 DNA follows: TGTGCCAGCAGGAGAGCGGGAGGTAGCTACGAGCAGTACTTC.

The rearrangement links TRBV7-2 to TRBJ2-7, with TRBD2 matching over 7 bases. This CDR3 is built from 15 residues. The V and J ends lost 3 bases and 3 bases, in that order; junction bases with no gene match: 8. Germline loops: CDR1 SGHTA, CDR2 FQGNSA. The CDR3 DNA reads as TGTGCCAGCAGCTTCGGTCTAGCGGATCTCTACGAGCAGTACTTC. Translating it yields CASSFGLADLYEQYF.

The chain recombines TRBV19 with TRBJ2-5; perhaps TRBD2 as D (5 bases). Germline V lookup: CDR1 LNHDA, CDR2 SQIVND (reference sequence). CDR3 length: 13 amino acids. V lost 6 bases to trimming and J lost 5 bases, with 13 bases between them. In nucleotides, the CDR3 is TGTGCCAGTAGACTGGACCGAGGGGAGACCCAGTACTTC. Translation gives CASRLDRGETQYF.

The chain uses TRBV9 and TRBJ1-1; TRBD1 is a possible D gene (5 bases). The CDR3 contains 15 residues. With 3 bases removed from V and 2 bases from J, the gap between germline ends came to 14 bases. Germline CDR1 reads SGDLS; CDR2 reads YYNGEE. The CDR3 region is CASSELYTGNTEAFF. For the CDR3, the DNA is TGTGCCAGCAGCGAACTATATACAGGAAACACTGAAGCTTTCTTT.

The chain is built from TRBV2 and TRBJ1-6; D not certain. In germline, CDR1 is SNHLY, CDR2 FYNNEI. Between the trimmed V and J ends, which lost 3 bases and 0 bases, there was a span of 9 bases. This CDR3 has 16 residues. This CDR3 reads CASSDFLNSYNSPLHF. The CDR3 bases are TGTGCCAGCAGTGATTTTCTAAACTCCTATAATTCACCCCTCCACTTT.

CDR3 bases: TGTGCCAGCAACCCGCTAGCAGGCGGCGAGCAGTACTTC. Amino acids: CASNPLAGGEQYF. The V and J genes are TRBV25-1 and TRBJ2-7; perhaps TRBD2 as D (5 bases). Germline V gives CDR1 MGHDK, CDR2 SYGVNS. The CDR3 is 13 residues long. Trimming pared 7 bases from V and 6 bases from J, leaving 16 bases between.

This chain links TRBV20-1 with TRBJ2-1; D is undetermined. Germline V gene lookup returns CDR1 DFQATT and CDR2 SNEGSKA (reference sequence). Trimming shortened V by 3 bases and J by 1 base, and 10 bases separated the two germline ends. CDR3 length: 14 amino acids. CDR3 region: CSASRSQSYNEQFF. For the CDR3, the DNA is TGCAGTGCTAGTCGCAGTCAATCCTACAATGAGCAGTTCTTC.

This clone was seen only once. This chain connects TRBV28 to TRBJ1-2; 8 bases align to TRBD1. The germline V gene encodes CDR1 MDHEN and CDR2 SYDVKM. The CDR3 sequence is 18 residues long. Unmatched junction bases numbered 15, after V lost 2 bases and J lost 4 bases. The DNA for the CDR3 is TGTGCCAGCAGTTTACCTTACCGACAGGGGTCCCCCATCTATGGCTACACCTTC. It codes for CASSLPYRQGSPIYGYTF.

This clone was detected only a few times. V gene TRBV9 combines with J gene TRBJ1-6, with TRBD1 identical over 8 bases. Per germline, CDR1 SGDLS and CDR2 YYNGEE. Trimming cost V 4 bases and J 8 bases; bases outside gene matches: 8. The CDR3 consists of 15 residues. CDR3 loop: CASSSSGQADSPLHF. DNA of the CDR3: TGTGCCAGCAGCTCCTCGGGACAGGCCGATTCACCCCTCCACTTT.

This chain uses TRBV10-3 with TRBJ1-2; unclear D gene. This CDR3 region has 13 residues. Germline assignment: CDR1 ENHRY and CDR2 SYGVKD. V was cut by 4 bases and J by 8 bases, with 14 bases left in between. In DNA, the CDR3 is TGTGCCATCAGTGGCCCGGGAAGTAGGGGCTACACCTTC. Its translation: CAISGPGSRGYTF.